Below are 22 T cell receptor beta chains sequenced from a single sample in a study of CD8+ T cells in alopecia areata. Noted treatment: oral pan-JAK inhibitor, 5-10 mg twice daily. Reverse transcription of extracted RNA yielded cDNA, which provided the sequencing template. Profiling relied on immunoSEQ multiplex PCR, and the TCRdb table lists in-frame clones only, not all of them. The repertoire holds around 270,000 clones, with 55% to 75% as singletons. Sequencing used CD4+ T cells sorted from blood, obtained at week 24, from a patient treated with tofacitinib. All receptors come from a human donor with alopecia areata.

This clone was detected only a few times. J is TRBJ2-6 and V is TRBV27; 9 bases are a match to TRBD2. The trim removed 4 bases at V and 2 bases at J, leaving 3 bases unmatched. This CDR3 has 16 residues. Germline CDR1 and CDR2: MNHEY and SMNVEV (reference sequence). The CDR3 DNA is TGTGCCAGCAGTTCGGGACTAGCTCCTGGGGCCAACGTCCTGACTTTC. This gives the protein CASSSGLAPGANVLTF. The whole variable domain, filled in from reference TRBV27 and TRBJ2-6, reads EAQVTQNPRYLITVTGKKLTVTCSQNMNHEYMSWYRQDPGLGLRQIYYSMNVEVTDKGDVPEGYKVSRKEKRNFPLILESPSPNQTSLYFCASSSGLAPGANVLTFGAGSRLTVL.

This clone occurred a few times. The CDR3 sequence: CASNRNEKLFF. The CDR3 DNA sequence: TGTGCCAGCAACAGAAATGAAAAACTGTTTTTT. This chain connects TRBV25-1 to TRBJ1-4, with D unresolved. CDR1 is MGHDK, CDR2 SYGVNS, per germline. V was trimmed by 7 bases and J by 5 bases, leaving 5 bases between them. This CDR3 is built from 11 residues.

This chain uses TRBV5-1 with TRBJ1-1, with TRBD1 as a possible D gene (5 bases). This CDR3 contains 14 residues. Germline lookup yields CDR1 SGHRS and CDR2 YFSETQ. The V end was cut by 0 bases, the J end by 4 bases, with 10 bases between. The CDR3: CASSLEGRGTEAFF. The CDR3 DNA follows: TGCGCCAGCAGCTTGGAAGGGAGGGGCACTGAAGCTTTCTTT.

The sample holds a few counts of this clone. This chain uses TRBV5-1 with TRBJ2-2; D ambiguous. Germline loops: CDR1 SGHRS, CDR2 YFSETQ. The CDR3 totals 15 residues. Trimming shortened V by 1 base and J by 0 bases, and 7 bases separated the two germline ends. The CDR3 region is CASSLNPTNTGELFF. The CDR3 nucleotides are TGCGCCAGCAGCTTGAACCCGACGAACACCGGGGAGCTGTTTTTT.

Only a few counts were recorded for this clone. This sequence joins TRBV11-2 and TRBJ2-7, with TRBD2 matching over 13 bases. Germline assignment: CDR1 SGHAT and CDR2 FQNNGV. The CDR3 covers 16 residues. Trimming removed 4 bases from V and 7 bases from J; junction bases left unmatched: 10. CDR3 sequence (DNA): TGTGCCAGCAGCTCGAGACTAGCGGGGGGTCTGAATGAGCAGTACTTC. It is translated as CASSSRLAGGLNEQYF.

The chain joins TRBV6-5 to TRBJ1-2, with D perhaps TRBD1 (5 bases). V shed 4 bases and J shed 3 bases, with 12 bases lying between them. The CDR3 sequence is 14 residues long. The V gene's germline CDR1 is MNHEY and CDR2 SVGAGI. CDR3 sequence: CASSLNQGDYGYTF. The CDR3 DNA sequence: TGTGCCAGCAGTTTAAACCAGGGTGACTATGGCTACACCTTC.

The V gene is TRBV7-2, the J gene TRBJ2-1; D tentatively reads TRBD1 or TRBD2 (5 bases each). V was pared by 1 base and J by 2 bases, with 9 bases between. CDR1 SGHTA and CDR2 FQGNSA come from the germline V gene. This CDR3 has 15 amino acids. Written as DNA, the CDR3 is TGTGCCAGCAGCTTAGATCGGGGCACCTACAATGAGCAGTTCTTC. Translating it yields CASSLDRGTYNEQFF.

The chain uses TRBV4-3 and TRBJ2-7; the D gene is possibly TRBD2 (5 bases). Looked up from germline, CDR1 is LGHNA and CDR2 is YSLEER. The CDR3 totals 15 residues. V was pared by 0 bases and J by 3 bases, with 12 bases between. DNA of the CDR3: TGCGCCAGCAGCCAAGACCGGCTCGGGATCTACGAGCAGTACTTC. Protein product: CASSQDRLGIYEQYF.

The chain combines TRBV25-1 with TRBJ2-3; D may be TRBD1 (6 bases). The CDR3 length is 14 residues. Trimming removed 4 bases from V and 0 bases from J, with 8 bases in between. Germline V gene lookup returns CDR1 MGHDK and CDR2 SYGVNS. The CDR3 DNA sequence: TGTGCCAGCAGTGTGGGACATAGCACAGATACGCAGTATTTT. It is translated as CASSVGHSTDTQYF.

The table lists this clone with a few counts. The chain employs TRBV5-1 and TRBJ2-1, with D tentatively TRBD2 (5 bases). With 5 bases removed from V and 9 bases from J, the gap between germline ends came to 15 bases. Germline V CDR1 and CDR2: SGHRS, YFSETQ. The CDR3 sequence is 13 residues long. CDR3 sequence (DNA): TGCGCCAGCAGTCGGGAATCTAGCAGTGAGCAGTTCTTC. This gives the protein CASSRESSSEQFF. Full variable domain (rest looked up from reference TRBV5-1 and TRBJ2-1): KAGVTQTPRYLIKTRGQQVTLSCSPISGHRSVSWYQQTPGQGLQFLFEYFSETQRNKGNFPGRFSGRQFSNSRSEMNVSTLELGDSALYLCASSRESSSEQFFGPGTRLTVL.

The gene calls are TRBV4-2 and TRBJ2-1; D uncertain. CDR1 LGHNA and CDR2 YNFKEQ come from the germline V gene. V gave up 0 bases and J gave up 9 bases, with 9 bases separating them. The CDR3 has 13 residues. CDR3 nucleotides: TGTGCCAGCAGCCAAGACCGTGGGCGTGAGCAGTTCTTC. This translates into CASSQDRGREQFF.

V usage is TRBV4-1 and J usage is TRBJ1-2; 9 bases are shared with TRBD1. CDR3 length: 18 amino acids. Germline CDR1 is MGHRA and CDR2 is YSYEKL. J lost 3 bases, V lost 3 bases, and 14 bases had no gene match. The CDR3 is CASSHRRDRALSDYGYTF. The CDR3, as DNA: TGCGCCAGCAGCCACCGCCGGGACAGGGCCCTCTCTGACTATGGCTACACCTTC.

In nucleotides, the CDR3 is TGTGCCAGCTCTCTGGACCTGAACACTGAAGCTTTCTTT. Its translation is CASSLDLNTEAFF. The V gene is TRBV18, the J gene TRBJ1-1, with unresolved D. The CDR3 consists of 13 residues. Trimming removed 6 bases from V and 0 bases from J, with 8 bases in between. Per the germline V gene, CDR1 is KGHSH and CDR2 is LQKENI.

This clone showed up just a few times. As DNA, the CDR3 is TGCAGCGTTGTTGACAGGGAGGACGGCTACACCTTC. Amino acid sequence: CSVVDREDGYTF. J is TRBJ1-2 and V is TRBV29-1; 7 bases agree with TRBD1. The V gene end was trimmed by 4 bases and the J gene end by 8 bases; junction bases not matched to a gene: 7. CDR1 is SQVTM, CDR2 ANQGSEA, per germline. This CDR3 has 12 amino acids.

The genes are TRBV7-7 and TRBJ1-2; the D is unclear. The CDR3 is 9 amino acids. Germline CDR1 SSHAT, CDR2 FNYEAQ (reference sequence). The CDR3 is CALQDGYTF. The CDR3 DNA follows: TGTGCTCTCCAGGATGGCTACACCTTC.

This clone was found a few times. CDR3 DNA sequence: TGCAGCGATGGTCCCGGGACATGCGAGCAGTACTTC. Translation: CSDGPGTCEQYF. V usage is TRBV29-1 and J usage is TRBJ2-7; TRBD1 might be the D (6 bases). The ends were cut back, 7 bases at V and 6 bases at J, with 16 bases in the middle. Germline V gene lookup returns CDR1 SQVTM and CDR2 ANQGSEA. The CDR3 runs 12 residues.

The CDR3 spells CAWTGGAGGYTF. Written as DNA, the CDR3 is TGTGCCTGGACAGGGGGCGCGGGAGGCTACACCTTC. V gene TRBV30 combines with J gene TRBJ1-2; TRBD1 agrees at 8 bases. This CDR3 region has 12 residues. Germline V gene lookup returns CDR1 GTSNPN and CDR2 SVGIG (reference sequence). J lost 8 bases, V lost 4 bases, and 6 bases had no gene match.

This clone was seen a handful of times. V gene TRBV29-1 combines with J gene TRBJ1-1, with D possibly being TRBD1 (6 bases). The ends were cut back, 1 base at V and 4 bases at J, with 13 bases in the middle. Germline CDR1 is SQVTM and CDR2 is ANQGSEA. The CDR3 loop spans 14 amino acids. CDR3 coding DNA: TGCAGCGTTGAAGGAGGGGGTGGAGGCACTGAAGCTTTCTTT. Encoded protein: CSVEGGGGGTEAFF.

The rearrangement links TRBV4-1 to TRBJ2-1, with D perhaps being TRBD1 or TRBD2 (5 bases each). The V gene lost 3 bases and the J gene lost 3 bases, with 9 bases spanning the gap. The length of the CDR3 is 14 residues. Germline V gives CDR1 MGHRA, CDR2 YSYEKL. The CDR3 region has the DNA TGCGCCAGCAGCCAGACGGGGCGCTACAATGAGCAGTTCTTC. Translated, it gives CASSQTGRYNEQFF.

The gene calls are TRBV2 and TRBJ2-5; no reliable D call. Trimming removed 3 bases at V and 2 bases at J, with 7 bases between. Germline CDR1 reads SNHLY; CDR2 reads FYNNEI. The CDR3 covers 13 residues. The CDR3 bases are TGTGCCAGCAGTGATTCAATTCAAGAGACCCAGTACTTC. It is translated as CASSDSIQETQYF.

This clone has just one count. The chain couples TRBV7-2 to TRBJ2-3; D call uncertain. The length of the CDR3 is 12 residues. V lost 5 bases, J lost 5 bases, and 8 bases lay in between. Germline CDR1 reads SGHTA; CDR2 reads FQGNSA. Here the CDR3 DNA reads TGTGCCAGCAGCCTTTTTGGAGATACGCAGTATTTT. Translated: CASSLFGDTQYF.

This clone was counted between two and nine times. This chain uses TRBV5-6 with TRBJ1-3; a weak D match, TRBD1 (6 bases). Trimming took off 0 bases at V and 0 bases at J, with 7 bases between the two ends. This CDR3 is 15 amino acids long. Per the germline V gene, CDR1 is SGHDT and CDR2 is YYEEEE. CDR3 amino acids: CASSLVGASGNTIYF. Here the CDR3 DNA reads TGTGCCAGCAGCTTGGTGGGGGCCTCTGGAAACACCATATATTTT. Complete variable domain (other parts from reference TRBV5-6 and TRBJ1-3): DAGVTQSPTHLIKTRGQQVTLRCSPKSGHDTVSWYQQALGQGPQFIFQYYEEEERQRGNFPDRFSGHQFPNYSSELNVNALLLGDSALYLCASSLVGASGNTIYFGEGSWLTVV.